This TCR beta chain was recorded in a study of blood T cell repertoires in COVID-19. Study context: Samples of COVID-19 (acute and convalescent) were obtained from the United States, Italy and Spain. In each case, the material was cDNA or gDNA derived from T cells, B-cell-depleted T cells, or PBMCs.

Germline CDR1 reads KGHDR; CDR2 reads SFDVKD. V lost 2 bases to trimming and J lost 4 bases; unmatched junction nucleotides: 8. This CDR3 is 16 amino acids long. Method: immunoSEQ multiplex PCR; TCRdb's copy keeps in-frame clones and lacks some. The sample has around 480,000 clones, approximately 90% seen once. The sample was PBMCs or T cells enriched from blood (not recorded which). The chain couples TRBV24-1 to TRBJ2-3, with 7 bases aligning to TRBD1. The sequence was collected from a young woman who had recovered from COVID-19. In DNA form, the CDR3 reads TGTGCCACCAGTGATTCCGCTGAGGGGGCCGCAGATACGCAGTATTTT. Translating it yields CATSDSAEGAADTQYF.